This T cell receptor (beta chain) was captured by sequencing in a study of human CD8 memory T cell subsets. Regarding this clonotype: Its antigen is unknown.

UMI-labeled 5' RACE was the method by which TCR beta libraries were made. TCRdb reprocessed the 5' RACE reads, with one entry per CDR3 protein and no DNA. The sample holds about 5,600 distinct CDR3 sequences. CD8+ T cells were isolated by negative magnetic selection. This CDR3 contains 15 residues. Germline assignment: CDR1 MNHEY and CDR2 SVGEGT. Study-level points and caveats: The T cell repertoires of the stem-like memory and precursor exhausted subsets exhibited minimal overlap with one another.

The V and J genes are TRBV6-2 or TRBV6-3 and TRBJ2-5; as DNA is missing, the TRBD1 call by TCRdb cannot be tested. The TCR comes from a human donor in good health. Sequencing input: CD8+ effector memory T cells (TEM) sorted from PBMCs. As to subset: effector memory CD8 T cells, CCR7- CD45RO+ CD95+. The CDR3 region is CASSYSGTGGETQYF.